This TCR beta chain was identified during a study of T-cell reconstitution after alpha-beta-depleted transplantation in children. Only a few counts were recorded for this clonotype. TCRbeta library construction was performed incorporating unique molecular identifiers. Each CDR3 protein gets one entry after TCRdb re-called the PCR reads with MiXCR. The profile covers roughly 610,000 distinct CDR3 sequences, with about 10% appearing a single time and 3.5% to 5% taken by the ten largest. This CDR3 contains 15 residues. Germline lookup yields CDR1 SGDLS and CDR2 YYNGEE. V lost 0 bases, J lost 4 bases, and 10 bases lay in between.

This material consisted of PBMCs from the stem cell graft donor, taken from the stem cell graft. This sequence joins TRBV9 and TRBJ2-2, with D hard to call. This receptor was taken from a human donor who donated a stem cell graft to a child with acute myeloid leukemia. The CDR3 DNA reads TGTGCCAGCAGCGTAGTCCCAAGGACCACCGGGGAGCTGTTTTTT. Residues: CASSVVPRTTGELFF.